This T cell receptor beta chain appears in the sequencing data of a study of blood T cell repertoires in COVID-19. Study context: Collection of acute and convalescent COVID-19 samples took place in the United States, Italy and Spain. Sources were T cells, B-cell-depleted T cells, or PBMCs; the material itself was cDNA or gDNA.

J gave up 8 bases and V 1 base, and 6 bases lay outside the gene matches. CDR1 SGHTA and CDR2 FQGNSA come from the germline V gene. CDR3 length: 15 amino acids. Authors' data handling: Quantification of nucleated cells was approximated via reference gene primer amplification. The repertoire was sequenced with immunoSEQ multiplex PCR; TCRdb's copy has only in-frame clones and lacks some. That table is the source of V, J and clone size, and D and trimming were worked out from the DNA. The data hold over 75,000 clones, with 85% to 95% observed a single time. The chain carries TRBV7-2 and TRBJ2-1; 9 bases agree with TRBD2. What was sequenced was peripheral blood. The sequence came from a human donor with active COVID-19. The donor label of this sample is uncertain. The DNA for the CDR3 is TGTGCCAGCAGCTTAGGGCTAGGCGGGAGGGATGAGCAGTTCTTC. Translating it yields CASSLGLGGRDEQFF. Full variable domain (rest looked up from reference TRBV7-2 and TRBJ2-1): GAGVSQSPSNKVTEKGKDVELRCDPISGHTALYWYRQSLGQGLEFLIYFQGNSAPDKSGLPSDRFSAERTGGSVSTLTIQRTQQEDSAVYLCASSLGLGGRDEQFFGPGTRLTVL.